Presented here are 20 T cell receptor beta chains from one specimen sequenced in a study of cytomegalovirus exposure and HLA in healthy donors. Produced via immunoSEQ multiplex PCR; TCRdb's table is partial and in-frame only. The sample records 200,000 to 250,000 clones, approximately 87% being singletons. Material: PBMCs. The receptor set was obtained from a woman aged 18-29 years in good health and CMV-seronegative.

This clone was counted a few times. V usage is TRBV2 and J usage is TRBJ1-5, with D unresolved. Germline CDR1 and CDR2: SNHLY and FYNNEI. V was pared by 7 bases and J by 0 bases, with 7 bases between. CDR3 size: 13 residues. The chain's CDR3 is CASTGYSNQPQHF. In DNA form, the CDR3 reads TGTGCCAGCACGGGGTATAGCAATCAGCCCCAGCATTTT.

The V gene is TRBV5-6, the J gene TRBJ1-2, with D possibly TRBD1 on 5 matching bases. Germline-derived CDR1 and CDR2 are SGHDT and YYEEEE. The CDR3 consists of 14 residues. Between the trimmed V and J ends, which lost 5 bases and 7 bases, there was a span of 18 bases. The DNA for the CDR3 is TGTGCCAGCAGAGAGCTGGGGGAAACAGGTGGCTACACCTTC. This gives the protein CASRELGETGGYTF.

The rearrangement links TRBV30 to TRBJ2-2; the D gene is possibly TRBD2 (7 bases). This CDR3 is 14 amino acids long. The V end lost 0 bases, the J end lost 4 bases, and 9 bases lay between the germline ends. Germline CDR1 and CDR2: GTSNPN and SVGIG (reference sequence). CDR3 region: CAWSVGGGTGELFF. The CDR3 DNA reads TGTGCCTGGAGTGTAGGGGGGGGCACCGGGGAGCTGTTTTTT.

This chain uses TRBV25-1 with TRBJ2-5; weak D call: TRBD2 (6 bases). V was pared by 1 base and J by 2 bases, with 8 bases between. Germline V gene sequence: CDR1 MGHDK, CDR2 SYGVNS. This CDR3 spans 14 amino acids. The CDR3 bases are TGTGCCAGCAGTGAATTCGGGGGACAAGAGACCCAGTACTTC. This encodes CASSEFGGQETQYF.

V usage is TRBV6-1 and J usage is TRBJ2-7, with D possibly matching TRBD1 (5 bases). Germline CDR1 is MNHNS and CDR2 is SASEGT. V was shortened by 1 base and J by 6 bases, with 13 bases between the two germline ends. CDR3 size: 14 residues. CDR3 in amino acids: CASSEVAGPSEQYF. The CDR3 nucleotides are TGTGCCAGCAGTGAAGTGGCAGGGCCTAGCGAGCAGTACTTC.

V and J are TRBV2 and TRBJ1-2, with 9 nucleotides matching TRBD1. Germline V gene sequence: CDR1 SNHLY, CDR2 FYNNEI. V lost 8 bases and J lost 7; bases outside the gene matches: 8. CDR3 length: 13 residues. For the CDR3, the DNA is TGTGCCAGCGGGACAGGGATGTTGTCTGGCTACACCTTC. The encoded protein is CASGTGMLSGYTF.

The V and J genes are TRBV9 and TRBJ2-2; D call uncertain. The CDR3 length is 13 residues. Trimming pared 0 bases from V and 5 bases from J, leaving 5 bases between. Germline-derived CDR1 and CDR2 are SGDLS and YYNGEE. CDR3 nucleotide sequence: TGTGCCAGCAGCGTAGACGGTACCGGGGAGCTGTTTTTT. It specifies CASSVDGTGELFF.

The V call is TRBV29-1, the J call TRBJ2-3; either TRBD1 or TRBD2 may supply D (5 bases each). V lost 6 bases, J lost 4 bases, and 14 bases lay in between. The CDR3 has 13 amino acids. CDR1 is SQVTM and CDR2 is ANQGSEA in the germline V gene. The CDR3 reads CSVAGAGSDTQYF. In nucleotides, the CDR3 is TGCAGCGTGGCCGGGGCCGGATCAGATACGCAGTATTTT.

The rearrangement links TRBV5-1 to TRBJ1-2; D is uncertain. The CDR3 sequence is 16 residues long. Between the trimmed V and J ends, which lost 3 bases and 1 base, there was a span of 16 bases. Germline CDR1 and CDR2: SGHRS and YFSETQ. The CDR3 here is CASSYGSSALNYGYTF. In DNA form, the CDR3 reads TGCGCCAGCAGCTATGGGTCCTCTGCGCTTAACTATGGCTACACCTTC.

This sequence joins TRBV6-6 and TRBJ1-1; 8 bases agree with TRBD1. Germline lookup yields CDR1 MNHNY and CDR2 SVGAGI (reference sequence). This CDR3 spans 13 amino acids. V dropped 5 bases and J dropped 7; count of bases not matched to a gene: 6. The CDR3 loop reads CASSRTGTGEAFF. As DNA, the CDR3 is TGTGCCAGCAGTCGTACCGGGACAGGTGAAGCTTTCTTT.

A remark on this clone: Other DNA sequences in the sample encode the same CDR3. This chain links TRBV6-5 with TRBJ1-2; a possible D gene is TRBD1 (6 bases). Germline V gene sequence: CDR1 MNHEY, CDR2 SVGAGI. CDR3 length: 13 residues. V was clipped by 6 bases and J by 5 bases, with 13 bases between them. The CDR3 DNA follows: TGTGCCAGCAGCCGTGACAGGTCGTATGGCTACACCTTC. Encoded protein: CASSRDRSYGYTF.

The chain links TRBV7-9 to TRBJ2-5; no reliable D call. The CDR3 is made up of 14 amino acids. Trimming cost V 4 bases and J 4 bases, with 13 bases left between them. Germline CDR1 SEHNR, CDR2 FQNEAQ (reference sequence). DNA for the CDR3: TGTGCCAGCAGCTCCCGGACGGTCGGAGAGACCCAGTACTTC. As protein: CASSSRTVGETQYF.

V usage is TRBV15 and J usage is TRBJ1-5; D gene uncertain. This CDR3 region has 17 residues. V lost 0 bases and J lost 7, with 19 bases in between. Germline CDR1 and CDR2: LNHNV and YYDKDF (reference sequence). The CDR3 coding sequence is TGTGCCACCAGCAGAGATCTGAGGGATAGGGCCGGGCAGCCCCAGCATTTT. It yields the protein CATSRDLRDRAGQPQHF. Complete variable domain (other parts from reference TRBV15 and TRBJ1-5): DAMVIQNPRYQVTQFGKPVTLSCSQTLNHNVMYWYQQKSSQAPKLLFHYYDKDFNNEADTPDNFQSRRPNTSFCFLDIRSPGLGDTAMYLCATSRDLRDRAGQPQHFGDGTRLSIL.

The chain is built from TRBV5-4 and TRBJ1-1; D is ambiguous. The CDR3 has 11 amino acids. Trimming left V 4 bases short and J 8 bases short, with 9 bases between. Germline loops: CDR1 SGHNT, CDR2 YYREEE (reference sequence). The CDR3 region is CASSAQTEAFF. In nucleotides, the CDR3 is TGTGCCAGCAGCGCACAAACGGAAGCTTTCTTT.

The table lists this clone with a count of one. The chain combines TRBV6-5 with TRBJ1-1; a possible D gene is TRBD1 (6 bases). The CDR3 is 12 residues long. Germline V lookup: CDR1 MNHEY, CDR2 SVGAGI. Trimming left V 5 bases short and J 11 bases short, with 15 bases between. CDR3 region: CASSLDRSRAFF. Here the CDR3 DNA reads TGTGCCAGCAGTCTGGACAGATCTAGGGCTTTCTTT.

The CDR3 DNA follows: TGTGCCAGCCCACCCCTTTACACGAACACCGGGGAGCTGTTTTTT. It translates to CASPPLYTNTGELFF. This chain links TRBV27 with TRBJ2-2; unclear D gene. V was shortened by 8 bases and J by 0 bases, with 13 bases between the two germline ends. The CDR3 totals 15 residues. Germline CDR1 MNHEY, CDR2 SMNVEV (reference sequence).

The chain is built from TRBV27 and TRBJ2-7, with D perhaps TRBD1 (7 bases). Germline values: CDR1 MNHEY, CDR2 SMNVEV (reference sequence). This CDR3 comprises 13 residues. V lost 10 bases, J lost 5 bases, and 18 bases lay in between. Here the CDR3 reads CATGGRGHNEQYF. For the CDR3, the DNA is TGTGCCACCGGGGGAAGGGGGCACAACGAGCAGTACTTC.

This chain joins TRBV29-1 and TRBJ2-2; D possibly corresponds to TRBD1 (5 bases). With 2 bases removed from V and 4 bases from J, the gap between germline ends came to 14 bases. Germline V gene sequence: CDR1 SQVTM, CDR2 ANQGSEA. The CDR3 loop spans 15 amino acids. In DNA form, the CDR3 reads TGCAGCGTTGAAACGGCAACAGGACGCACCGGGGAGCTGTTTTTT. Translation gives CSVETATGRTGELFF.

V and J are TRBV7-9 and TRBJ2-1; possible D gene TRBD2, 5 bases. Germline-derived CDR1 and CDR2 are SEHNR and FQNEAQ (reference sequence). V lost 5 bases and J lost 7, with 12 bases in between. CDR3 length: 13 residues. This CDR3 is CASSTGPGNEQFF. The DNA for the CDR3 is TGTGCCAGCAGCACCGGGCCGGGGAATGAGCAGTTCTTC.

This sequence joins TRBV5-1 and TRBJ2-2; D is unresolved. The CDR3 length is 15 residues. The germline gives CDR1 SGHRS, CDR2 YFSETQ. The V end lost 0 bases, the J end lost 4 bases, and 10 bases lay between the germline ends. CDR3 loop: CASSLDGDGTGELFF. CDR3 bases: TGCGCCAGCAGCTTGGATGGAGACGGCACCGGGGAGCTGTTTTTT.